These T cell receptor beta chains were read from a single sample in a study of graft-versus-host responses after intestinal transplantation. Sequencing used immunoSEQ multiplex PCR; TCRdb keeps in-frame clones, though not all of them. The sample yields over 100,000 clones, roughly 87% seen once. For these receptors, no antigen is known. The source material was unstimulated CD4+ T cells sorted from spleen or lymph node cells, sampled before intestinal transplant. The receptors derive from a human donor who received an intestinal transplant. Both conserved end residues are part of each CDR3. Fields, in order: clone size, V gene, J gene, D gene, CDR3 protein, CDR3 DNA. The D gene is left open where the match is weak. The listing skips clone size in some rows; elsewhere it reads once, few, many or a size class.

.	TRBV10-1	TRBJ2-6	TRBD1	CASSEFVARDRGTRGAIVLTF	TGCGCCAGCAGTGAGTTCGTCGCCCGAGACAGGGGGACAAGGGGGGCCATCGTCCTGACTTTC
.	TRBV10-3	TRBJ1-6	TRBD1	CAIGTGVRGTYNSPLHF	TGTGCCATCGGGACAGGGGTTCGGGGGACCTATAATTCACCCCTCCACTTT
once	TRBV28	TRBJ1-2	.	CASSLTANPYGYTF	TGTGCCAGCAGTTTGACAGCGAACCCCTATGGCTACACCTTC
.	TRBV6-6	TRBJ2-1	TRBD2	CASTPGLAGYNEQFF	TGTGCCAGCACCCCGGGACTAGCGGGGTACAATGAGCAGTTCTTC
.	TRBV4-1	TRBJ1-2	TRBD1	CASSQGETGNYGYTF	TGCGCCAGCAGCCAAGGCGAGACAGGGAACTATGGCTACACCTTC
.	TRBV27	TRBJ2-7	.	CAGSFKGVSYEQYF	TGTGCCGGCAGTTTCAAGGGGGTCTCCTACGAGCAGTACTTC
.	TRBV4-1	TRBJ2-5	TRBD2	CASSQGLAEETQYF	TGCGCCAGCAGCCAAGGACTAGCGGAAGAGACCCAGTACTTC
few	TRBV5-4	TRBJ2-1	.	CASSLVSGEHNEQFF	TGTGCCAGCAGCTTGGTGTCGGGAGAGCACAATGAGCAGTTCTTC
.	TRBV7-9	TRBJ1-1	.	CASSFAGTLSTEAFF	TGTGCCAGCAGCTTCGCCGGGACCTTGAGCACTGAAGCTTTCTTT
few	TRBV11-2	TRBJ2-1	.	CASSPGPYNEQFF	TGTGCCAGCAGCCCCGGTCCCTACAATGAGCAGTTCTTC
.	TRBV6-6	TRBJ2-1	.	CASRRGGASNEQFF	TGTGCCAGCAGAAGGGGCGGGGCCTCCAATGAGCAGTTCTTC
once	TRBV4-2	TRBJ1-6	.	CASSSLSRDGDSPLHF	TGTGCCAGCAGCTCCCTAAGTCGCGACGGGGATTCACCCCTCCACTTT
.	TRBV6-1	TRBJ2-7	.	CASSGPVYEQYF	TGTGCCAGCAGTGGACCCGTTTACGAGCAGTACTTC
.	TRBV29-1	TRBJ1-1	TRBD1	CSVEGGRGVTEAFF	TGCAGCGTGGAAGGGGGCCGGGGGGTGACTGAAGCTTTCTTT
.	TRBV7-9	TRBJ1-2	TRBD1	CASSWDRGSSNRYGYTF	TGTGCCAGCAGCTGGGACAGGGGTTCCTCCAACCGGTATGGCTACACCTTC
.	TRBV19	TRBJ1-5	.	CASSIQGKGNQPQHF	TGTGCCAGTAGTATACAGGGAAAAGGCAATCAGCCCCAGCATTTT
.	TRBV2	TRBJ1-5	.	CASNGQKNQPQHF	TGTGCCAGCAACGGACAGAAAAATCAGCCCCAGCATTTT
.	TRBV11-2	TRBJ1-1	.	CASSLDPYVGENTEAFF	TGTGCCAGCAGCTTAGACCCTTATGTGGGAGAGAACACTGAAGCTTTCTTT
.	TRBV19	TRBJ1-1	TRBD1	CASSSGGLNTEAFF	TGTGCCAGTAGTTCAGGGGGCCTTAACACTGAAGCTTTCTTT
once	TRBV27	TRBJ1-6	TRBD1	CASSQDRGNSPLHF	TGTGCCAGCAGTCAGGACAGGGGTAATTCACCCCTCCACTTT
.	TRBV29-1	TRBJ1-2	.	CSVDGYYGYTF	TGCAGCGTTGACGGATACTATGGCTACACCTTC
.	TRBV29-1	TRBJ1-5	TRBD1	CSVGQGRNQPQHF	TGCAGCGTTGGACAGGGTCGCAATCAGCCCCAGCATTTT
.	TRBV29-1	TRBJ2-3	TRBD2	CSVGRTSGSPADTQYF	TGCAGCGTAGGAAGGACTAGCGGGAGCCCCGCAGATACGCAGTATTTT
.	TRBV28	TRBJ2-3	.	CASSSGAWGGRDHTQYF	TGTGCCAGCAGCTCGGGAGCGTGGGGGGGGCGAGACCATACGCAGTATTTT
.	TRBV6-5	TRBJ1-2	TRBD1	CASSYLSDRRIYGYTF	TGTGCCAGCAGTTACCTGTCGGACAGGAGGATCTATGGCTACACCTTC
.	TRBV5-4	TRBJ1-6	TRBD1	CASSLGQGANSPLHF	TGTGCCAGCAGCTTAGGGCAGGGGGCCAATTCACCCCTCCACTTT
.	TRBV5-1	TRBJ2-3	.	CASSLEQVGDTQYF	TGCGCCAGCAGCTTGGAACAGGTTGGTGATACGCAGTATTTT
.	TRBV7-6	TRBJ2-2	TRBD1	CASSPGQANTGELFF	TGTGCCAGCAGCCCGGGACAGGCAAACACCGGGGAGCTGTTTTTT
.	TRBV29-1	TRBJ2-3	TRBD2	CSVGGRSTDTQYF	TGCAGCGTTGGCGGGAGGAGCACAGATACGCAGTATTTT
.	TRBV4-1	TRBJ2-3	TRBD2	CASSLLAGVGTDTQYF	TGCGCCAGCAGCCTACTAGCGGGAGTGGGCACAGATACGCAGTATTTT
.	TRBV29-1	TRBJ2-1	TRBD2	CSGLAGGPNEQFF	TGCAGCGGATTAGCGGGGGGGCCCAATGAGCAGTTCTTC
few	TRBV11-2	TRBJ1-1	.	CASSLGRGENTEAFF	TGTGCCAGCAGCTTAGGGAGGGGGGAGAACACTGAAGCTTTCTTT
.	TRBV4-2	TRBJ2-4	TRBD1	CASSQDSRDREGIAKNIQYF	TGTGCCAGCAGCCAAGACTCAAGGGACAGAGAGGGGATAGCCAAAAACATTCAGTACTTC
.	TRBV4-1	TRBJ1-1	.	CASSQVGQVLEAFF	TGCGCCAGCAGCCAAGTGGGGCAGGTACTAGAAGCTTTCTTT
.	TRBV6-5	TRBJ1-4	.	CASRKGTVSDEKLFF	TGTGCCAGCAGGAAAGGGACGGTCTCGGATGAAAAACTGTTTTTT
.	TRBV5-6	TRBJ1-3	.	CASRLGPGSGNTIYF	TGTGCCAGCAGGTTGGGACCCGGCTCTGGAAACACCATATATTTT
.	TRBV5-8	TRBJ2-1	.	CASSLIGVEQGLNEQFF	TGTGCCAGCAGCTTGATAGGGGTGGAACAGGGCCTCAATGAGCAGTTCTTC
once	TRBV4-1	TRBJ2-1	TRBD2	CASSQLGGGRSYNEQFF	TGCGCCAGCAGCCAATTGGGGGGAGGGAGATCCTACAATGAGCAGTTCTTC
few	TRBV6-1	TRBJ1-6	.	CASSEVADSPLHF	TGTGCCAGCAGTGAAGTGGCAGACTCACCCCTCCACTTT
few	TRBV5-4	TRBJ2-4	TRBD2	CASSKSGTSVKNIQYF	TGTGCCAGCAGCAAATCCGGGACTAGCGTCAAAAACATTCAGTACTTC
.	TRBV4-1	TRBJ1-6	.	CASSQEPRGYNSPLHF	TGCGCCAGCAGCCAAGAGCCAAGAGGTTATAATTCACCCCTCCACTTT
few	TRBV2	TRBJ1-6	TRBD1	CASGGQGGVGLHF	TGTGCCAGCGGAGGACAGGGAGGGGTTGGCCTCCACTTT
.	TRBV19	TRBJ2-4	.	CASSPGYIQYF	TGTGCCAGTAGTCCCGGATACATTCAGTACTTC
.	TRBV28	TRBJ1-5	.	CASSSRTNQPQHF	TGTGCCAGCAGTTCCCGAACCAATCAGCCCCAGCATTTT
once	TRBV4-1	TRBJ2-5	TRBD2	CASSRAPGLAGGPRLETQYF	TGCGCCAGCAGCCGAGCCCCGGGACTAGCGGGAGGGCCGCGGTTAGAGACCCAGTACTTC
.	TRBV7-9	TRBJ2-6	.	CASSLRGTTSGANVLTF	TGTGCCAGCAGCTTAAGGGGGACGACCTCTGGGGCCAACGTCCTGACTTTC
.	TRBV5-4	TRBJ2-2	.	CASSLGSQSNTGELFF	TGTGCCAGCAGCCTGGGGTCACAGTCGAACACCGGGGAGCTGTTTTTT
.	TRBV2	TRBJ2-3	TRBD2	CASGSAGDGADTQYF	TGTGCCAGCGGGTCAGCGGGGGATGGGGCAGATACGCAGTATTTT
.	TRBV6-7	TRBJ1-2	.	CASSRCEVLYYGYTF	TGTGCCAGCTCCCGGTGTGAGGTCCTCTACTATGGCTACACCTTC
few	TRBV5-1	TRBJ2-1	TRBD2	CASSLELAGGGNEQFF	TGCGCCAGCAGCTTGGAACTAGCGGGAGGAGGTAATGAGCAGTTCTTC